This T cell receptor beta chain derives from a study of patients and donors after allogeneic stem cell transplantation. This clonotype was recorded only once. There are 17 residues in the CDR3. J gave up 2 bases and V 6 bases, and 12 bases lay outside the gene matches. In germline, CDR1 is DFQATT, CDR2 SNEGSKA (reference sequence). TCRdb reprocessed the RT-PCR reads with MiXCR, giving one entry per CDR3 protein. This table has roughly 880,000 distinct CDR3 sequences, under 20% appearing once. Sample: blood, either unsorted or a sorted T cell fraction (not recorded which). The rearrangement uses TRBV20-1 and TRBJ1-3; 11 bases align to TRBD1. This clonotype was obtained from a human donor who was either an allogeneic HSCT recipient or a stem cell or donor lymphocyte infusion donor (not recorded which). It is not recorded whose cells these are; they may come from a transplant donor. In DNA form, the CDR3 reads TGCAGTGCGAGGGACAGGGGGTTGAGGTTAACTGGAAACACCATATATTTT. Protein: CSARDRGLRLTGNTIYF.